One T cell receptor beta chain is described in this entry. CDR1 is DFQATT, CDR2 SNEGSKA, per germline (reference sequence). This CDR3 region has 13 residues. V lost 3 bases and J 2 bases, leaving 8 bases between the germline ends. Sequenced by immunoSEQ multiplex PCR; TCRdb stores in-frame clones only, minus some. The sample records about 150,000 clones, about 94% being singletons. The source of the sample is a study of control samples from healthy donors and cancer patients. V is TRBV20-1 and J is TRBJ2-1; D unclear. The receptor was derived from a man in his forties in good health. Sequencing used blood. CDR3 DNA: TGCAGTGCTAGTAAACCCACCTACAATGAGCAGTTCTTC. This sequence encodes CSASKPTYNEQFF.